This T cell receptor beta chain was retrieved from a study of blood T cells in healthy people across ages. Study summary: Through template switching, about one barcoded beta molecule was captured per two T cells, as measured in model experiments. Study-wide results and limits: CMV infection status of these donors was not known. Roughly linear declines in TCR beta diversity per million T cells occurred with age.

CDR3 length: 8 amino acids. Germline V lookup: CDR1 DFQATT, CDR2 SNEGSKA (reference sequence). Each sample had at least 6 million PBMCs isolated. PCR was performed a second time for about 7 to 11 cycles using a sample-barcoded 5' primer and a J-beta primer mix. MiXCR, applied by TCRdb to the 5' RACE reads, yields one record per CDR3 protein. The sample lists more than 800,000 distinct CDR3 sequences, 29% occurring once. This clonotype was recorded at least ten times. The antigen is not known. A junction boundary mismatches the germline segment, possibly from a read error. The rearrangement links TRBV20-1 to TRBJ1-5; unclear D gene. The material sequenced was blood. The origin of this receptor is a woman aged 80 or over in good health. CDR3 coding DNA: TGTCACAATCAGCCCCAGCATTTT. This translates into CHNQPQHF.